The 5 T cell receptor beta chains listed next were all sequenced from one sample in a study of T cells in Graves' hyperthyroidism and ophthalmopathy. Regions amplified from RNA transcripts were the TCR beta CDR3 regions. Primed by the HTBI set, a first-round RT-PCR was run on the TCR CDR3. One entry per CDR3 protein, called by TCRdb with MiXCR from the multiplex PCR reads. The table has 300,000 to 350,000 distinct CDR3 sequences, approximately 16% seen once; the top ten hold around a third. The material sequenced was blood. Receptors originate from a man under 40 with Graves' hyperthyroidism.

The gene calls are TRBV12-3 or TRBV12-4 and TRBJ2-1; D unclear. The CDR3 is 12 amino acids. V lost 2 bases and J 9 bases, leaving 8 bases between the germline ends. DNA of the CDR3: TGTGCCAGCAGTTTATCAGCCACTGAGCAGTTCTTC. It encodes CASSLSATEQFF.

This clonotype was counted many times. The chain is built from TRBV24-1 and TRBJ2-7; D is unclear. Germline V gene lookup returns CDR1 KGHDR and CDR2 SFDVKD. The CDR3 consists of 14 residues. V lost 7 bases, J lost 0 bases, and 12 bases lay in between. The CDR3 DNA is TGTGCCACCAGATACCAATCAAGCTCCTACGAGCAGTACTTC. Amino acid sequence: CATRYQSSSYEQYF.

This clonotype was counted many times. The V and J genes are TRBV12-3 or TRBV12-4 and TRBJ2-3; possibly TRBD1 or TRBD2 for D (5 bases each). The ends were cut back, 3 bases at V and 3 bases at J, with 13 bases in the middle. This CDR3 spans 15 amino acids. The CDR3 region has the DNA TGTGCCAGCAGTTTGTGGGGGAGTAGGACAGATACGCAGTATTTT. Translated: CASSLWGSRTDTQYF.

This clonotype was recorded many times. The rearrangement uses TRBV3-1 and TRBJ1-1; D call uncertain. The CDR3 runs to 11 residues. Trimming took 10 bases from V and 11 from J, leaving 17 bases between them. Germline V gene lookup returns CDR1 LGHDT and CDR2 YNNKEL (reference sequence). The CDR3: CATGSGGRAFF. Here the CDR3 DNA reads TGTGCCACCGGTTCAGGTGGGAGGGCTTTCTTT. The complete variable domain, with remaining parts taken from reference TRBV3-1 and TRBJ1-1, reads DTAVSQTPKYLVTQMGNDKSIKCEQNLGHDTMYWYKQDSKKFLKIMFSYNNKELIINETVPNRFSPKSPDKAHLNLHINSLELGDSAVYFCATGSGGRAFFGQGTRLTVV.

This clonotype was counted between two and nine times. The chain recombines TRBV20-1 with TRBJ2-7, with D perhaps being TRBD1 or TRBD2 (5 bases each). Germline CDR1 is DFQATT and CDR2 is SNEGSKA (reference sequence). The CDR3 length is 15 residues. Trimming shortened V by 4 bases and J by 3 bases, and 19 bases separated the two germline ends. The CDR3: CSATPQGPRDYEQYF. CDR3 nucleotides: TGCAGTGCTACTCCTCAGGGTCCTCGGGACTACGAGCAGTACTTC.